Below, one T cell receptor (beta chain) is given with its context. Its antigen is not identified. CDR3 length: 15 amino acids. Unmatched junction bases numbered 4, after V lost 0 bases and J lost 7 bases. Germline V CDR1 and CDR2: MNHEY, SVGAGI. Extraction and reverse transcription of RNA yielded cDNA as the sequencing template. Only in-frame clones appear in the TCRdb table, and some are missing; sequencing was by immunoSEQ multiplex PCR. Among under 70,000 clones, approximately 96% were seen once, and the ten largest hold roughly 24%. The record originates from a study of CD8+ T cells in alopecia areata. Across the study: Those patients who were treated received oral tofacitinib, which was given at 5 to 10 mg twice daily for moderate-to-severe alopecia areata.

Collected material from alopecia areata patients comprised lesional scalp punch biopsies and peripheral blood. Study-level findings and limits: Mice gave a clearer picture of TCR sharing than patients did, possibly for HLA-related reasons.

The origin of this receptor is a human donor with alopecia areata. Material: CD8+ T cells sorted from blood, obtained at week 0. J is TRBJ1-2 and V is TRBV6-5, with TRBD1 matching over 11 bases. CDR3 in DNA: TGTGCCAGCAGTTACTCCGGACAGGGGGCCGGTGGCTACACCTTC. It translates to CASSYSGQGAGGYTF.